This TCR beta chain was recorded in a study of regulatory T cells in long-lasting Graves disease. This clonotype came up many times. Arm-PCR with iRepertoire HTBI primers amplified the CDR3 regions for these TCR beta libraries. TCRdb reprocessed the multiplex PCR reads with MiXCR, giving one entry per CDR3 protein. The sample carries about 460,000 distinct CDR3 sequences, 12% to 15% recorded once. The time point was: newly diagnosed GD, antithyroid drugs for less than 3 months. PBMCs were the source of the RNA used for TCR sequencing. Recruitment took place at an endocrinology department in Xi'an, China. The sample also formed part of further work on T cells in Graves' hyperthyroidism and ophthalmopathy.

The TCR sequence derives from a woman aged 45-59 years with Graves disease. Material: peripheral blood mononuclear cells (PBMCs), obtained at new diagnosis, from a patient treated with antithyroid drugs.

The CDR3, as DNA: TGTGCCAGCAGTTTCTCAGCAAGCTATGGCTACACCTTC. Its protein product is CASSFSASYGYTF. The chain uses TRBV27 and TRBJ1-2; D call uncertain. V lost 3 bases and J lost 4, with 9 bases in between. CDR3 length: 13 residues. Looked up from germline, CDR1 is MNHEY and CDR2 is SMNVEV (reference sequence).